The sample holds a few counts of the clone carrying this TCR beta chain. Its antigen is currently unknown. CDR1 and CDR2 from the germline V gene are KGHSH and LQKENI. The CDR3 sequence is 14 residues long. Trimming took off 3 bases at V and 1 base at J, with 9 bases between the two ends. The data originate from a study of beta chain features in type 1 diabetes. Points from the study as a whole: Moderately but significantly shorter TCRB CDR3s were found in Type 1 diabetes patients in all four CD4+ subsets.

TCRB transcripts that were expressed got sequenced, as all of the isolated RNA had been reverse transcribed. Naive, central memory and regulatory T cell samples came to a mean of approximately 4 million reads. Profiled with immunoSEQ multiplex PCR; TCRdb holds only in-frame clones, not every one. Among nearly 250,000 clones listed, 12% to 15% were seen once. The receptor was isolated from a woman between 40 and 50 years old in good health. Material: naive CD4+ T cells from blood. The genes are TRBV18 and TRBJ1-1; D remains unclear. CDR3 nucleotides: TGTGCCAGCTCACCCGGGGAGTCGAACACTGAAGCTTTCTTT. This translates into CASSPGESNTEAFF.